This T cell receptor beta chain was sequenced for a study of shared clonotypes between healthy human individuals. Study-wide results and caveats: Memory subsets generally showed lower estimated richness than naive subsets.

Using about 0.2 ug DNA, around 30,000 T cell genomes, the sorted-subset replicate PCRs were run. Libraries were prepared by immunoSEQ multiplex PCR; TCRdb keeps only in-frame clonotypes and omits some of them. Of 2 million to 2.5 million clones detected, around 90% appear once; the ten largest clones hold more than 0.35%. This clone turned up a few times. Its specificity is not known. Trimming shortened V by 3 bases and J by 7 bases, and 16 bases separated the two germline ends. The CDR3 is 15 residues long. CDR1 SGHDN and CDR2 FVKESK come from the germline V gene. The rearrangement uses TRBV14 and TRBJ2-1; the D gene is possibly TRBD1 (6 bases). Sequenced: naive CD4+ T cells from PBMCs. The subset is: CD45RA+ positively selected. The origin of this receptor is a man between 18 and 29 years old in good health. Some clones in this sample may be carry-over from other donors' samples. CDR3 residues: CASSHYPGHRNEQFF. The CDR3 DNA reads as TGTGCCAGCAGCCACTATCCGGGACACAGGAATGAGCAGTTCTTC.